This T cell receptor beta chain is from a study of T cells in lung cancer brain metastases. The study, taken as a whole, reports: Paired primaries held more unique productive clones than brain metastases (median roughly 4,600 versus 1,500). Few clones were shared between paired lesions (mean Morisita around 0.2); most were lesion-specific.

This CDR3 has 15 residues. Germline CDR1 and CDR2: SGHNT and YENEEA. Between the trimmed V and J ends, which lost 4 bases and 5 bases, there was a span of 18 bases. Method: immunoSEQ multiplex PCR; TCRdb's copy keeps in-frame clones and lacks some. The sample yields about 4,800 clones, about 85% seen once. Patients had either synchronous oligometastatic disease or delayed solitary brain metastasis recurrence. A word on this clone: Its antigen is not known.

The genes are TRBV11-3 and TRBJ2-7; D is unclear. The sample taken for sequencing was tumor tissue from the primary lung tumor. This receptor was taken from a woman in her forties or fifties with non-small cell lung cancer. The CDR3 region has the DNA TGTGCCAGCAGCTCATCGACTCTACTACGACACGAGCAGTACGTC. Protein product: CASSSSTLLRHEQYV.